Shown below are 29 T cell receptor beta chains from a single sample sequenced in a study of T cells after yellow fever vaccination. One entry per CDR3 protein results from TCRdb running MiXCR on the 5' RACE reads. The sample consists of 450,000 to 550,000 distinct CDR3 sequences, 21% of them appearing once. This specimen consisted of PBMCs, obtained roughly 20 days after the first yellow fever vaccination. The receptors were sampled from a man between 18 and 29 years old who received the YFV17D yellow fever vaccine.

The rearrangement uses TRBV3-1 and TRBJ1-3, with 12 bases lining up with TRBD1. CDR3 size: 16 residues. The germline gives CDR1 LGHDT, CDR2 YNNKEL (reference sequence). The trim removed 2 bases at V and 8 bases at J, leaving 7 bases unmatched. The CDR3 bases are TGTGCCAGCAGCCAACCCTCGGGACAGGGGGCCTACACCATATATTTT. It yields the protein CASSQPSGQGAYTIYF.

This rearrangement joins TRBV19 to TRBJ2-5, with D tentatively TRBD1 or TRBD2 (5 bases each). Germline V gives CDR1 LNHDA, CDR2 SQIVND (reference sequence). The CDR3 length is 14 residues. V lost 3 bases and J lost 4, with 12 bases in between. In DNA, the CDR3 is TGTGCCAGTAGTATGACACGAGGGGCAGAGACCCAGTACTTC. Amino acid sequence: CASSMTRGAETQYF. The entire variable domain, with the rest obtained from reference TRBV19 and TRBJ2-5, is as follows: DGGITQSPKYLFRKEGQNVTLSCEQNLNHDAMYWYRQDPGQGLRLIYYSQIVNDFQKGDIAEGYSVSREKKESFPLTVTSAQKNPTAFYLCASSMTRGAETQYFGPGTRLLVL.

This chain joins TRBV12-3 or TRBV12-4 and TRBJ1-1, with 8 positions matching TRBD1. V dropped 5 bases and J dropped 5; count of bases not matched to a gene: 10. The CDR3 runs to 15 residues. The CDR3 is CASSPQTGVMTEAFF. The CDR3 DNA follows: TGTGCCAGCAGTCCTCAGACAGGGGTTATGACTGAAGCTTTCTTT.

A few counts support this clonotype. The CDR3 sequence: CASKKQGYEQYV. CDR3 bases: TGTGCCAGCAAAAAACAGGGCTACGAGCAGTACGTC. The chain uses TRBV27 and TRBJ2-7; tentatively, D is TRBD1 (6 bases). CDR3 length: 12 residues. The V gene lost 7 bases and the J gene lost 3 bases, with 10 bases spanning the gap. Germline V gene lookup returns CDR1 MNHEY and CDR2 SMNVEV (reference sequence).

Worth noting for this clonotype: Its ends do not fully match the called genes, so a read error is possible. The chain combines TRBV5-1 with TRBJ1-2; possible D gene TRBD1, 6 bases. From germline, CDR1 is SGHRS and CDR2 YFSETQ. This CDR3 contains 15 residues. This CDR3 is CASSFIAGANYDYTF. Here the CDR3 DNA reads TGCGCCAGCAGCTTCATTGCAGGGGCTAACTATGACTACACCTTC. The whole variable domain, filled in from reference TRBV5-1 and TRBJ1-2, reads KAGVTQTPRYLIKTRGQQVTLSCSPISGHRSVSWYQQTPGQGLQFLFEYFSETQRNKGNFPGRFSGRQFSNSRSEMNVSTLELGDSALYLCASSFIAGANYDYTFGSGTRLTVV.

This clonotype was seen only a few times. One end of the junction is discordant with germline, which a read error may explain. The rearrangement links TRBV20-1 to TRBJ2-1; 10 bases are shared with TRBD2. The CDR3 runs to 15 residues. CDR1 is DFQATT, CDR2 SNEGSKA, per germline (reference sequence). The CDR3, as DNA: TGCAGTGCGAGAGAAGCGGGGGGGCCGTACAATGAGCAGTTCTTC. Translated: CSAREAGGPYNEQFF.

This clonotype was counted ten times or more. CDR3 sequence: CASSLGLAGNEQFF. CDR3 DNA: TGTGCCAGCAGCTTAGGGCTAGCGGGGAATGAGCAGTTCTTC. The rearrangement uses TRBV7-6 and TRBJ2-1; 9 bases are a match to TRBD2. J gave up 7 bases and V 1 base, and 2 bases lay outside the gene matches. This CDR3 comprises 14 residues. CDR1 SGHVS and CDR2 FNYEAQ come from the germline V gene.

The genes are TRBV4-3 and TRBJ2-3, with TRBD1 matching 9 bases. This CDR3 is built from 18 residues. The trim removed 1 base at V and 4 bases at J, leaving 12 bases unmatched. The V gene's germline CDR1 is LGHNA and CDR2 YSLEER. The CDR3 DNA is TGCGCCAGCAGCCAAGTTCCCTCGGTTGGGACAGGGTCAGATACGCAGTATTTT. Its translation: CASSQVPSVGTGSDTQYF.

This rearrangement joins TRBV15 to TRBJ1-2; 12 nucleotides line up with TRBD1. Germline values: CDR1 LNHNV, CDR2 YYDKDF (reference sequence). After removal of 2 bases from V and 3 bases from J, the junction contained 10 bases not matched to a gene. This CDR3 contains 18 residues. The CDR3 coding sequence is TGTGCCACCAGCAGACAGCTCGGGACAGGGGGCGCGTACTATGGCTACACCTTC. It encodes CATSRQLGTGGAYYGYTF.

In its sample, this clonotype was seen a few times. The chain carries TRBV18 and TRBJ2-7; possible D gene TRBD2, 6 bases. The CDR3 is 13 amino acids. Germline loops: CDR1 KGHSH, CDR2 LQKENI. Deletions cut 3 bases from V and 3 bases from J, with 9 bases between. The CDR3 DNA follows: TGTGCCAGCTCACCGACAGCGGGCTACGAGCAGTACGTC. It translates to CASSPTAGYEQYV.

This clonotype occurred a few times. The chain carries TRBV7-9 and TRBJ2-5, with D unclear. Deletions cut 1 base from V and 8 bases from J, with 11 bases between. CDR3 length equals 13 residues. The germline CDR1 and CDR2 sequences are SEHNR and FQNEAQ (reference sequence). CDR3 amino acids: CASSLVASATQYF. In nucleotides, the CDR3 is TGTGCCAGCAGCTTAGTCGCCAGCGCAACCCAGTACTTC.

The chain recombines TRBV9 with TRBJ2-3, with TRBD2 identical over 8 bases. V lost 0 bases to trimming and J lost 4 bases; unmatched junction nucleotides: 4. Germline V CDR1 and CDR2: SGDLS, YYNGEE. The CDR3 has 15 residues. This chain's CDR3 is CASSVAGGSPDTQYF. The DNA of the CDR3 is TGTGCCAGCAGCGTAGCGGGGGGGTCCCCAGATACGCAGTATTTT. Variable domain in full (rest from reference TRBV9 and TRBJ2-3): DSGVTQTPKHLITATGQRVTLRCSPRSGDLSVYWYQQSLDQGLQFLIQYYNGEERAKGNILERFSAQQFPDLHSELNLSSLELGDSALYFCASSVAGGSPDTQYFGPGTRLTVL.

This clonotype was found a few times. The chain combines TRBV12-5 with TRBJ2-5, with D unclear. The ends were cut back, 3 bases at V and 2 bases at J, with 10 bases in the middle. The CDR3 length is 14 residues. Germline CDR1 LGHNT, CDR2 FRNRAP. The CDR3 DNA reads TGTGCTAGTGGTTTCTCGGGCTTGCAAGAGACCCAGTACTTC. Amino acids: CASGFSGLQETQYF.

The V gene is TRBV7-6, the J gene TRBJ2-3; 11 nucleotides agree with TRBD2. With 6 bases clipped from V and 0 bases from J, the junction kept 14 bases outside the gene matches. This CDR3 contains 19 residues. Germline loops: CDR1 SGHVS, CDR2 FNYEAQ. The chain's CDR3 is CASSRDSGGGYLSTDTQYF. In DNA form, the CDR3 reads TGTGCCAGCAGTCGGGATAGCGGGGGGGGCTACCTAAGCACAGATACGCAGTATTTT.

This clonotype was seen ten or more times. The J gene is TRBJ2-1, the V gene TRBV5-5; D might be TRBD1 or TRBD2, each matching 5 bases. The CDR3 consists of 13 residues. Germline values: CDR1 SGHKS, CDR2 YYEKEE (reference sequence). Trimming cost V 3 bases and J 7 bases, with 11 bases left between them. The DNA of the CDR3 is TGTGCCAGCAGCTGGCCAGAGGGGAATGAGCAGTTCTTC. It specifies CASSWPEGNEQFF.

The chain uses TRBV20-1 and TRBJ2-7; D tentatively fits TRBD1 or TRBD2 (5 bases each). Germline V gene data show CDR1 as DFQATT and CDR2 as SNEGSKA (reference sequence). The V gene lost 0 bases and the J gene lost 4 bases, with 16 bases spanning the gap. This CDR3 region has 15 residues. CDR3 sequence (DNA): TGCAGTGCTAGAGATGCAAGGGACCCGACTTACGAGCAGTACTTC. Amino acids: CSARDARDPTYEQYF.

This clonotype was seen only a few times. This chain connects TRBV7-8 to TRBJ2-7, with D perhaps matching TRBD2 (5 bases). The length of the CDR3 is 13 residues. Trimming removed 2 bases at V and 2 bases at J, with 7 bases between. The germline V gene encodes CDR1 SGHVS and CDR2 FQNEAQ. In nucleotides, the CDR3 is TGTGCCAGCAGCTTAAGCGGAACCTACGAGCAGTACGTC. Residues: CASSLSGTYEQYV.

This clonotype was counted ten times or more. The V call is TRBV21-1, the J call TRBJ2-7; TRBD1 is the table's D call, not checked against the DNA. TRBV21-1 is shown as a pseudogene. CDR3 size: 16 residues. The DNA of the CDR3 is TGTGCCAGCAGCAAAGATCGGGAACGGATGACCTACGAGCAGTACGTC. Its translation is CASSKDRERMTYEQYV.

The J gene is TRBJ2-3, the V gene TRBV20-1, with D maybe TRBD2 (6 bases). The germline V and J ends were trimmed by 0 bases and 2 bases, with 9 bases remaining between them. Germline CDR1 and CDR2: DFQATT and SNEGSKA (reference sequence). The CDR3 loop spans 14 amino acids. The CDR3 sequence: CSAREGGNTDTQYF. The CDR3 DNA reads as TGCAGTGCTAGAGAGGGCGGGAACACAGATACGCAGTATTTT.

This clonotype was seen a few times. The chain has TRBV7-2 and TRBJ2-1, with unresolved D. V was trimmed by 7 bases and J by 0 bases, leaving 16 bases between them. Germline V CDR1 and CDR2: SGHTA, FQGNSA. The CDR3 contains 16 residues. CDR3 loop: CASTPNGASSYNEQFF. The CDR3 DNA is TGTGCCAGCACCCCGAACGGAGCTAGCTCCTACAATGAGCAGTTCTTC.

V gene TRBV7-2 combines with J gene TRBJ2-5; 10 bases map to TRBD2. The J segment lost 5 bases and the V segment lost 8 bases, leaving 11 bases of the junction unmatched. The CDR3 loop spans 15 amino acids. Germline CDR1 SGHTA, CDR2 FQGNSA. The CDR3 reads CASCSGGALGETQYF. The CDR3 DNA is TGTGCCAGCTGCAGCGGGGGGGCGCTTGGGGAGACCCAGTACTTC.

This clonotype appeared a few times. The chain joins TRBV29-1 to TRBJ1-6; D not resolved. Germline CDR1 reads SQVTM; CDR2 reads ANQGSEA. V dropped 4 bases and J dropped 15 bases, with 10 bases sitting between them. The CDR3 is made up of 10 amino acids. The CDR3 region is CSVVPFLLHF. The CDR3 nucleotides are TGCAGCGTTGTTCCTTTCCTCCTCCACTTT.

The rearrangement joins TRBV25-1 to TRBJ2-7, with D unclear. Germline assignment: CDR1 MGHDK and CDR2 SYGVNS. Trimming cost V 3 bases and J 3 bases, with 6 bases left between them. The CDR3 is made up of 12 amino acids. This CDR3 is CASSDLYYEQYF. The CDR3 region has the DNA TGTGCCAGCAGTGACCTTTACTACGAGCAGTACTTC.

The rearrangement links TRBV6-1 to TRBJ1-3; D may be TRBD1 (5 bases). Between the trimmed V and J ends, which lost 8 bases and 0 bases, there was a span of 14 bases. Germline assignment: CDR1 MNHNS and CDR2 SASEGT. This CDR3 contains 15 residues. Written as DNA, the CDR3 is TGTGCCAGCGGAAAGACAGACGGCTCTGGAAACACCATATATTTT. Its translation: CASGKTDGSGNTIYF.

The chain uses TRBV6-5 and TRBJ2-3, with TRBD1 matching 7 bases. With 2 bases clipped from V and 9 bases from J, the junction kept 5 bases outside the gene matches. Germline CDR1 MNHEY, CDR2 SVGAGI. The CDR3 is 13 amino acids. DNA of the CDR3: TGTGCCAGCAGTTACGCTCCGGGACAGACGCAGTATTTT. It codes for CASSYAPGQTQYF.

This clonotype was observed a handful of times. The chain joins TRBV6-5 to TRBJ2-5; D is uncertain. The CDR3 extends over 15 amino acids. V dropped 0 bases and J dropped 5 bases, with 13 bases sitting between them. Looked up from germline, CDR1 is MNHEY and CDR2 is SVGAGI. The CDR3 region has the DNA TGTGCCAGCAGTTACTCGAGTAGCCCTGGGGAGACCCAGTACTTC. Translation gives CASSYSSSPGETQYF.

The V call is TRBV11-2, the J call TRBJ2-1; D call uncertain. The CDR3 is 15 amino acids. Trimming stripped 3 bases from V and 8 bases from J, with 17 bases between. Germline V lookup: CDR1 SGHAT, CDR2 FQNNGV. CDR3 nucleotide sequence: TGTGCCAGCAGCTTCAGTAAACACGGGTTGGATGAGCAGTTCTTC. It yields the protein CASSFSKHGLDEQFF.

V gene TRBV18 combines with J gene TRBJ2-5, with 8 bases lining up with TRBD2. After removal of 3 bases from V and 5 bases from J, the junction contained 8 bases not matched to a gene. This CDR3 has 15 residues. Per the germline V gene, CDR1 is KGHSH and CDR2 is LQKENI. The CDR3 spells CASSPLRGGLETQYF. CDR3 in DNA: TGTGCCAGCTCACCCCTCCGGGGGGGCTTGGAGACCCAGTACTTC. The entire variable domain, with the rest obtained from reference TRBV18 and TRBJ2-5, is as follows: NAGVMQNPRHLVRRRGQEARLRCSPMKGHSHVYWYRQLPEEGLKFMVYLQKENIIDESGMPKERFSAEFPKEGPSILRIQQVVRGDSAAYFCASSPLRGGLETQYFGPGTRLLVL.

V gene TRBV12-3 or TRBV12-4 combines with J gene TRBJ2-1; D is unresolved. Trimming cost V 5 bases and J 0 bases, with 8 bases left between them. The CDR3 runs 14 residues. CDR3 in amino acids: CASSPTLSYNEQFF. The CDR3 nucleotides read TGTGCCAGCAGTCCCACTCTCTCCTACAATGAGCAGTTCTTC.